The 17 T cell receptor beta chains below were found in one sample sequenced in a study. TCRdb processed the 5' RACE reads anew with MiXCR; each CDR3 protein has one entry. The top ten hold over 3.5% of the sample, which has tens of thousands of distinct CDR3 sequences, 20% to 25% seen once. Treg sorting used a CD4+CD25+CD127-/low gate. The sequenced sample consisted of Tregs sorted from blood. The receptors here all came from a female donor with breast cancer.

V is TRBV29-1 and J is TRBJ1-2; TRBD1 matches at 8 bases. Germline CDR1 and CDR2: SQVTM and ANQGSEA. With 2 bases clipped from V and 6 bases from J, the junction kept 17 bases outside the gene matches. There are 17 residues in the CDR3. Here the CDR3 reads CSVENPDRDRIGHGYTF. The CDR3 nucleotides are TGCAGCGTTGAAAATCCGGACAGGGATCGAATTGGCCATGGCTACACCTTC.

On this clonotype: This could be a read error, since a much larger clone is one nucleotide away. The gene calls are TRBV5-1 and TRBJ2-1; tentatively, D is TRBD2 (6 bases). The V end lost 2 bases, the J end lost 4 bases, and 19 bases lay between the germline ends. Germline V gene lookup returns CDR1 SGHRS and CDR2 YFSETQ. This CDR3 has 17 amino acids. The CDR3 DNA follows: TGCGCCAGCAGCTTCGGTCTAACTAGGAGGGATTACAATGAGCAGTTCTTC. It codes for CASSFGLTRRDYNEQFF.

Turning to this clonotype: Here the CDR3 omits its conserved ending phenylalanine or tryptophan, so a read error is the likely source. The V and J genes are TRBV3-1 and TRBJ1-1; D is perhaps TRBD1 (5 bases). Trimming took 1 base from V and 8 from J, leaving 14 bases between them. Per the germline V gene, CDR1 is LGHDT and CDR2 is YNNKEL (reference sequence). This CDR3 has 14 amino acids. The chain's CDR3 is CASSQAGRGAEAFS. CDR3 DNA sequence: TGTGCCAGCAGCCAAGCTGGGAGAGGGGCGGAAGCTTTCTCT.

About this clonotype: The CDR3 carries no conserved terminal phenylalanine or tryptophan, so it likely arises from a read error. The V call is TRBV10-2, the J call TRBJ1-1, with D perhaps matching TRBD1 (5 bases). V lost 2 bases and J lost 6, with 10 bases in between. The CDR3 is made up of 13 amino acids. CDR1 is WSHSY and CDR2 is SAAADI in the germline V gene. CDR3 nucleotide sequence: TGCGCCAGCAGTGAGAGGGGCGTAGCTGAAGCTTTCTAT. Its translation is CASSERGVAEAFY.

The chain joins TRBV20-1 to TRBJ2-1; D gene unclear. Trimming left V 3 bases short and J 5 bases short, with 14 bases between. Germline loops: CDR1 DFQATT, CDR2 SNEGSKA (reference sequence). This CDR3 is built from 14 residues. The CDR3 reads CSARWAIGNNEQFF. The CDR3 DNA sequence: TGCAGTGCTAGGTGGGCTATAGGCAACAATGAGCAGTTCTTC.

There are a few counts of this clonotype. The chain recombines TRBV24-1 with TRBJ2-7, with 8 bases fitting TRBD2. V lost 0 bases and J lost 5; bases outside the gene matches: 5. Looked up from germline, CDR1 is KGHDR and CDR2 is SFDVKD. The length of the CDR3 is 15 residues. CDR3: CATSDLSSGSHEQYF. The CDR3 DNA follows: TGTGCCACCAGTGATTTGTCCAGCGGGAGCCACGAGCAGTACTTC.

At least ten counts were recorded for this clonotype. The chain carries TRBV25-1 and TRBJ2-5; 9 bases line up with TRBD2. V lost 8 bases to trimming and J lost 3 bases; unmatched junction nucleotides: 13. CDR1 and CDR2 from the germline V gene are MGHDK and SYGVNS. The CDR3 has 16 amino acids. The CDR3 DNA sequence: TGTGCCAGCCGAGGTCGGGTAGCGGGAGTGGAAGAGACCCAGTACTTC. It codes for CASRGRVAGVEETQYF.

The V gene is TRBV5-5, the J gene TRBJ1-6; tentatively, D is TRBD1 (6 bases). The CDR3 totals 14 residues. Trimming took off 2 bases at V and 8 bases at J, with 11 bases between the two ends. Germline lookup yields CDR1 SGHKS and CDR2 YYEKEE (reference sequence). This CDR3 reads CASSFTGSDSPLHF. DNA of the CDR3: TGTGCCAGCAGCTTTACAGGGTCGGATTCACCCCTCCACTTT.

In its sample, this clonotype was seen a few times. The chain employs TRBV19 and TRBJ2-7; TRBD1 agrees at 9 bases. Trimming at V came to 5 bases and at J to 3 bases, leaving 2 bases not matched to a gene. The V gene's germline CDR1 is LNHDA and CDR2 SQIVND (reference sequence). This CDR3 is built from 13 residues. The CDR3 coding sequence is TGTGCCAGTAGTGTGGACAGGGGCTACGAGCAGTACTTC. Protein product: CASSVDRGYEQYF.

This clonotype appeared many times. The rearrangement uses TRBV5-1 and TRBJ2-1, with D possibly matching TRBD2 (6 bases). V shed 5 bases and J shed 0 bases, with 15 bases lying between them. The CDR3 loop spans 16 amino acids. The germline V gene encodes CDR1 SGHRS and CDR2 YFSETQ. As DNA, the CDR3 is TGCGCCAGCAGTTTAGCGGTGATAAGCTCCTACAATGAGCAGTTCTTC. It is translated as CASSLAVISSYNEQFF.

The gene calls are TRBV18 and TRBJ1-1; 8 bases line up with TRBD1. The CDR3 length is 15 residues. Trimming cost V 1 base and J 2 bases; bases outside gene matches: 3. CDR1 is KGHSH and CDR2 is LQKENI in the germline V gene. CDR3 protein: CASSPQSGGNTEAFF. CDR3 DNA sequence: TGTGCCAGCTCACCACAGTCAGGGGGCAACACTGAAGCTTTCTTT.

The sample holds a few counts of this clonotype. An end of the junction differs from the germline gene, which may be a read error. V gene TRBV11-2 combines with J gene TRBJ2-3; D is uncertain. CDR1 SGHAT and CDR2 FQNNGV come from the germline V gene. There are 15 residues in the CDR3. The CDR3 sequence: CAGSPRTRSVDTQYF. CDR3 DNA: TGTGCCGGCAGCCCCAGGACCCGGTCGGTGGATACGCAGTATTTT.

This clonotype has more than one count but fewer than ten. CDR3 sequence reads: CASSLTGGLNEQFF. The CDR3 DNA is TGTGCCAGCAGCTTAACGGGAGGGTTGAATGAGCAGTTCTTC. V gene TRBV7-3 combines with J gene TRBJ2-1; TRBD2 aligns across 7 bases. Germline V gene data show CDR1 as SGHTA and CDR2 as FQGTGA. CDR3 length: 14 residues. V lost 0 bases and J lost 7; bases outside the gene matches: 3.

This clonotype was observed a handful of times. CDR3 protein: CASSVGGGQGGDEQFF. CDR3 sequence (DNA): TGTGCCAGCAGCGTGGGGGGGGGGCAGGGTGGCGATGAGCAGTTCTTC. The V call is TRBV9, the J call TRBJ2-1; weak D call: TRBD2 (7 bases). Germline V gene data show CDR1 as SGDLS and CDR2 as YYNGEE. V dropped 2 bases and J dropped 8 bases, with 20 bases sitting between them. CDR3 length: 16 amino acids.

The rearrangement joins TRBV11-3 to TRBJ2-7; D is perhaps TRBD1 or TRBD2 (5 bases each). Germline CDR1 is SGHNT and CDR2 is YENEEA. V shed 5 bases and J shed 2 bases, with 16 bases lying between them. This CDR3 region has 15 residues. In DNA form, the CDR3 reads TGTGCCAGCAGCGATAAAACGGGACCCACCTACGAGCAGTACTTC. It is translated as CASSDKTGPTYEQYF.

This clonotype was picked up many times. The CDR3 loop is CSARTGGTEAFF. CDR3 nucleotides: TGCAGTGCTAGAACAGGGGGCACTGAAGCTTTCTTT. The chain is built from TRBV20-1 and TRBJ1-1; TRBD1 agrees at 8 bases. V shed 2 bases and J 4 bases; nucleotides not matched to a gene: 0. The germline V gene has CDR1 DFQATT and CDR2 SNEGSKA (reference sequence). This CDR3 is built from 12 residues.

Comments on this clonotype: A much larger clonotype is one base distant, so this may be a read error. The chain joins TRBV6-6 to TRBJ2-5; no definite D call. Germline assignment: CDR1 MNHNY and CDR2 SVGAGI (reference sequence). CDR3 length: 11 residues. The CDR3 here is CASSYDETLYF. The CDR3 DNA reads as TGTGCCAGCAGTTACGACGAGACCCTGTACTTC.